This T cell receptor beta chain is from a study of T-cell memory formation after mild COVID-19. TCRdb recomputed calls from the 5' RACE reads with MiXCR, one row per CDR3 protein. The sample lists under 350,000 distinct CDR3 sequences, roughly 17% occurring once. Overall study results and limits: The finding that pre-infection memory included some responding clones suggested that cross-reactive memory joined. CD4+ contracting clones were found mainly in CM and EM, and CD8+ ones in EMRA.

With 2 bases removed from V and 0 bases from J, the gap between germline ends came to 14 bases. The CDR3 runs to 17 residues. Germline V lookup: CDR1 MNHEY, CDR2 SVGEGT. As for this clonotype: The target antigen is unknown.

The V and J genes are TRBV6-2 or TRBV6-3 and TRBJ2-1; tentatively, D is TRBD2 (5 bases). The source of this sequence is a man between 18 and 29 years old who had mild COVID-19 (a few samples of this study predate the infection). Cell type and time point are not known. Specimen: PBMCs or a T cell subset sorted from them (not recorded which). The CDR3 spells CASSYASPGSSYNEQFF. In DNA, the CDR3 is TGTGCCAGCAGTTACGCTAGTCCGGGAAGCTCCTACAATGAGCAGTTCTTC.